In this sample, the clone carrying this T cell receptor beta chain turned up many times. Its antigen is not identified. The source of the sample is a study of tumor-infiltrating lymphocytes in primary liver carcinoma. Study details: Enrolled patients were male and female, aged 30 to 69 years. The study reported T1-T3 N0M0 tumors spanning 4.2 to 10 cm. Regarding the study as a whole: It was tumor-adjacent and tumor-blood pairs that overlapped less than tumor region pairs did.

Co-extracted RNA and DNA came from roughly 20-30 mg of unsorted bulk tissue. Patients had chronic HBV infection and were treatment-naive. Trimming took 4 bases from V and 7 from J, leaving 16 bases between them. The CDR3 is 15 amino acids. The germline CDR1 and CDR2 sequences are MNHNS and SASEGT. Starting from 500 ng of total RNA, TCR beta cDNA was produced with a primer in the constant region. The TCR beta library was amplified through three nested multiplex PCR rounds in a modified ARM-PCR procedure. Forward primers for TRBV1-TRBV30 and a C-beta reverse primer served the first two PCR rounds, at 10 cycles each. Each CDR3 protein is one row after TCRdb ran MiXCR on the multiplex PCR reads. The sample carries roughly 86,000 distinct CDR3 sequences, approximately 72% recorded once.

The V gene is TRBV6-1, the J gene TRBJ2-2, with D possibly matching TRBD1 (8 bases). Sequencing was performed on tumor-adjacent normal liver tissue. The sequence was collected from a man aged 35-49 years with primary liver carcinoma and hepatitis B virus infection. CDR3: CASSVQQGGGGELFF. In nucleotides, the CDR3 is TGTGCCAGCAGTGTCCAACAGGGGGGGGGCGGGGAGCTGTTTTTT.